This TCR beta chain was obtained from a study of blood T cell repertoires in COVID-19. On the study more broadly: COVID-19 samples, acute and convalescent, were from the United States, Italy and Spain. Sample material is recorded as cDNA or gDNA derived from T cells, B-cell-depleted T cells, or PBMCs.

Original processing notes: Researchers report that nucleated cell counts were estimated from reference gene primer amplification. Assay: immunoSEQ multiplex PCR; the TCRdb copy retains only in-frame clones and omits some. V and J calls plus clone size are reproduced from that table; the DNA served to infer D and trimming. The sample contains under 300,000 clones, 70% to 80% of which appear only once. The CDR3 is made up of 15 amino acids. After removal of 1 base from V and 4 bases from J, the junction contained 1 base not matched to a gene. Per the germline V gene, CDR1 is MGHRA and CDR2 is YSYEKL. The gene calls are TRBV4-1 and TRBJ2-3; TRBD2 agrees at 11 bases. This TCR was recovered from an elderly woman with acute or convalescent COVID-19. The sequenced sample was peripheral blood. CDR3 protein: CASSQGGLAADTQYF. The CDR3 DNA sequence: TGCGCCAGCAGCCAAGGGGGACTAGCGGCAGATACGCAGTATTTT.